This section outlines one T cell receptor beta chain sequence together with its context. Its antigen is still unknown. The assay was immunoSEQ multiplex PCR, and TCRdb's table has in-frame clones only and misses some. Of about 2.1 million clones listed, roughly 91% are singletons. Terminally differentiated effector memory CD45RA+ cells were excluded from the naive CD8 cells, which were CD45RO-negative and positively selected for CCR7. V lost 8 bases and J lost 3; bases outside the gene matches: 13. The CDR3 spans 15 residues. Germline lookup yields CDR1 SGHAT and CDR2 FQNNGV. This sample stems from a study of shared clonotypes between healthy human individuals. Study as a whole: The study used three CD4 naive, three CD4 memory, two CD8 naive and one CD8 memory plate per donor.

Whole-study results and caveats: Apart from blood, nothing was sampled; tissue repertoires likely differ. Sequencing depth was predicted to influence how clonotypes are shared among donors.

The chain is built from TRBV11-2 and TRBJ2-7, with 7 nucleotides matching TRBD1. Material for sequencing was naive CD8+ T cells from PBMCs. This clonotype was sampled from a man between 18 and 29 years old in good health. Some clones in this sample may be carry-over from other donors' samples. CDR3 loop: CASSTRDSLNYEQYF. The CDR3 bases are TGTGCCAGCTCCACCCGGGACAGTCTAAACTACGAGCAGTACTTC.